This T cell receptor beta chain appears in the sequencing data of a study of regulatory T cells in long-lasting Graves disease. As for time point: newly diagnosed GD, antithyroid drugs for less than 3 months. Researchers made the TCR library from RNA that was extracted from PBMCs. V lost 10 bases and J lost 1, with 16 bases in between. Per the germline V gene, CDR1 is MGHDK and CDR2 is SYGVNS. CDR3 length: 14 residues. The authors built TCR beta libraries using iRepertoire HTBI primers and Arm-PCR of CDR3 regions. Source study methods: Detected in the samples were over 55 TRBV and more than 11 TRBJ segments. TCRdb recomputed calls from the multiplex PCR reads with MiXCR, one row per CDR3 protein. None of the V and J calls come from the authors' own analysis; TCRdb made them. The table records about 620,000 distinct CDR3 sequences, less than 20% of them present only once. This sample was also put to use in a study of T cells in Graves' hyperthyroidism and ophthalmopathy.

Sequencing was performed on peripheral blood mononuclear cells (PBMCs), taken at new diagnosis, from a patient treated with antithyroid drugs. The sequence derives from a woman in her twenties or thirties with Graves disease. J is TRBJ1-1 and V is TRBV25-1; a possible D gene is TRBD1 (6 bases). The CDR3 here is CATYPTGTNTEAFF. In DNA, the CDR3 is TGTGCCACCTACCCCACAGGGACGAACACTGAAGCTTTCTTT.